The 29 T cell receptor beta chains given below trace back to one sample, sequenced in a study of beta chain features in type 1 diabetes (dated by TCRdb to the late 2010s). The library was generated by the immunoSEQ multiplex PCR assay. The entire amount of isolated RNA was reverse transcribed using the High Capacity cDNA Reverse Transcription Kit, so the sequenced TCRB transcripts were expressed ones. Drawn from immuneACCESS, this table holds only the in-frame rearrangements with V and J called that TCRdb kept. Clones are partly lost; checked studies trace under half to an unresolved V gene and leave the rest unexplained. The sample has around 430,000 clones on record, approximately 31% of them singletons. The ten largest clones represent roughly 0.06% of the sample. Sequencing input: naive CD4+ T cells from blood. The cell subset or site label, as the study defines it: true naive CD4+ T cells. The receptor set was obtained from a man aged 18 to 30 in good health.

This clone was counted only a few times. The J gene is TRBJ1-2, the V gene TRBV30; 7 bases are a match to TRBD1. The trim removed 2 bases at V and 9 bases at J, leaving 6 bases unmatched. Germline CDR1 reads GTSNPN; CDR2 reads SVGIG (reference sequence). The CDR3 is 12 amino acids. CDR3 loop: CAWSSTGWSYTF. CDR3 bases: TGTGCCTGGAGTTCGACAGGGTGGAGCTACACCTTC. Full variable domain (remainder filled in from reference TRBV30 and TRBJ1-2): SQTIHQWPATLVQPVGSPLSLECTVEGTSNPNLYWYRQAAGRGLQLLFYSVGIGQISSEVPQNLSASRPQDRQFILSSKKLLLSDSGFYLCAWSSTGWSYTFGSGTRLTVV.

The count of this clone is one. The gene calls are TRBV7-3 and TRBJ2-1, with TRBD2 identical over 9 bases. Per germline, CDR1 SGHTA and CDR2 FQGTGA. V was clipped by 2 bases and J by 6 bases; unmatched bases: 14. The length of the CDR3 is 18 residues. The CDR3 protein is CASSLPAGGRYSANEQFF. CDR3 nucleotide sequence: TGTGCCAGCAGCTTACCCGCGGGAGGGCGGTACTCCGCCAATGAGCAGTTCTTC.

This clone was seen a handful of times. The V and J genes are TRBV2 and TRBJ2-3, with D tentatively TRBD2 (6 bases). The CDR3 runs 15 residues. The ends were cut back, 7 bases at V and 0 bases at J, with 14 bases in the middle. Per the germline V gene, CDR1 is SNHLY and CDR2 is FYNNEI. CDR3 DNA: TGTGCCAGCAACGCACGGGAGACTAGCACAGATACGCAGTATTTT. Translating gives CASNARETSTDTQYF. Full variable domain (outside the CDR3, taken from reference TRBV2 and TRBJ2-3): EPEVTQTPSHQVTQMGQEVILRCVPISNHLYFYWYRQILGQKVEFLVSFYNNEISEKSEIFDDQFSVERPDGSNFTLKIRSTKLEDSAMYFCASNARETSTDTQYFGPGTRLTVL.

This clone was picked up a small number of times. The chain employs TRBV5-1 and TRBJ2-7, with 7 bases fitting TRBD1. J was trimmed by 3 bases and V by 4 bases; bases with no gene match: 4. The V gene's germline CDR1 is SGHRS and CDR2 YFSETQ. The CDR3 sequence is 13 residues long. As DNA, the CDR3 is TGCGCCAGCAGCGTAGACAGGGACTACGAGCAGTACTTC. Translating it yields CASSVDRDYEQYF.

On this clone: One end of the junction does not line up with germline, which may come from a read error. The DNA for the CDR3 is TGTGCCAGCAGCCCGACTAGTTTTAAGCACTTC. Protein sequence: CASSPTSFKHF. The chain recombines TRBV2 with TRBJ2-5, with D tentatively TRBD2 (6 bases). Per the germline V gene, CDR1 is SNHLY and CDR2 is FYNNEI. CDR3 size: 11 residues.

The chain links TRBV30 to TRBJ2-3; 7 nucleotides match TRBD2. Germline CDR1 GTSNPN, CDR2 SVGIG (reference sequence). V was pared by 1 base and J by 0 bases, with 7 bases of the junction left unmatched. The CDR3 has 16 residues. The CDR3 loop reads CAWSARLAASTDTQYF. The CDR3, as DNA: TGTGCCTGGAGTGCGAGACTAGCCGCCAGCACAGATACGCAGTATTTT.

This clone has a handful of counts. V usage is TRBV28 and J usage is TRBJ2-3; 12 positions match TRBD2. Per germline, CDR1 MDHEN and CDR2 SYDVKM. This CDR3 is built from 16 residues. V shed 5 bases and J 0 bases; nucleotides not matched to a gene: 3. CDR3 DNA: TGTGCCAGCAGTCAAGGGACTAGCGGGAGCACAGATACGCAGTATTTT. The encoded protein is CASSQGTSGSTDTQYF.

Ten or more counts support this clone. One junction end does not reproduce the germline sequence, and a read error may be involved. The chain couples TRBV29-1 to TRBJ2-5; the D gene is possibly TRBD2 (6 bases). This CDR3 has 11 amino acids. The germline gives CDR1 SQVTM, CDR2 ANQGSEA. CDR3 protein: CSVDGGEIQYF. Written as DNA, the CDR3 is TGCAGCGTTGATGGAGGGGAGATCCAGTACTTC.

The chain joins TRBV7-2 to TRBJ2-5; 9 bases are shared with TRBD2. Germline V lookup: CDR1 SGHTA, CDR2 FQGNSA. The CDR3 spans 16 residues. Trimming took 6 bases from V and 5 from J; bases not matched to a gene: 13. CDR3 residues: CASSPRPAGGPETQYF. The CDR3 coding sequence is TGTGCCAGCAGTCCGCGGCCAGCGGGAGGCCCGGAGACCCAGTACTTC.

This clone appeared a few times. This rearrangement joins TRBV28 to TRBJ2-7; D remains unclear. Trimming shortened V by 3 bases and J by 5 bases, and 8 bases separated the two germline ends. Germline V gene data show CDR1 as MDHEN and CDR2 as SYDVKM. The CDR3 consists of 12 residues. The CDR3 loop reads CASSLGGDEQYF. Written as DNA, the CDR3 is TGTGCCAGCAGTTTGGGCGGAGACGAGCAGTACTTC.

This clone was detected only a few times. The chain uses TRBV2 and TRBJ1-1; unclear D gene. The CDR3 covers 11 residues. CDR1 and CDR2 (germline): SNHLY, FYNNEI. The V end lost 3 bases, the J end lost 5 bases, and 4 bases lay between the germline ends. The CDR3 DNA reads TGTGCCAGCAGTGAGTGGACTGAAGCTTTCTTT. It codes for CASSEWTEAFF.

A few counts support this clone. The rearrangement links TRBV30 to TRBJ2-3; the D gene is possibly TRBD2 (5 bases). Trimming shortened V by 0 bases and J by 4 bases, and 8 bases separated the two germline ends. CDR1 GTSNPN and CDR2 SVGIG come from the germline V gene (reference sequence). This CDR3 region has 13 residues. This CDR3 is CAWSVLLADTQYF. As DNA, the CDR3 is TGTGCCTGGAGTGTTCTACTAGCAGATACGCAGTATTTT. Filled out from reference TRBV30 and TRBJ2-3, the complete variable domain reads SQTIHQWPATLVQPVGSPLSLECTVEGTSNPNLYWYRQAAGRGLQLLFYSVGIGQISSEVPQNLSASRPQDRQFILSSKKLLLSDSGFYLCAWSVLLADTQYFGPGTRLTVL.

The chain employs TRBV29-1 and TRBJ2-5; tentative D call: TRBD2 (5 bases). V was pared by 4 bases and J by 4 bases, with 13 bases between. The CDR3 extends over 13 amino acids. The V gene's germline CDR1 is SQVTM and CDR2 ANQGSEA. DNA for the CDR3: TGCAGCGTTGGTCGGGAAACCCGAGAGACCCAGTACTTC. It is translated as CSVGRETRETQYF.

CDR3 in DNA: TGTGCCAGCAGGAGGGACAACTATGGCTACACCTTC. Translation: CASRRDNYGYTF. The chain recombines TRBV2 with TRBJ1-2; possible D gene TRBD1, 5 bases. V was clipped by 6 bases and J by 2 bases, with 7 bases between them. Germline CDR1 and CDR2: SNHLY and FYNNEI. The CDR3 runs 12 residues.

The chain joins TRBV10-3 to TRBJ2-1; D is perhaps TRBD2 (5 bases). The CDR3 extends over 13 amino acids. Germline loops: CDR1 ENHRY, CDR2 SYGVKD. The V gene lost 2 bases and the J gene lost 5 bases, with 7 bases spanning the gap. CDR3 loop: CAISETGNNEQFF. In nucleotides, the CDR3 is TGTGCCATCAGTGAGACGGGGAACAATGAGCAGTTCTTC.

The rearrangement joins TRBV10-3 to TRBJ1-1; TRBD1 matches at 10 bases. In germline, CDR1 is ENHRY, CDR2 SYGVKD. The CDR3 loop spans 14 amino acids. The V gene end was trimmed by 11 bases and the J gene end by 1 base; junction bases not matched to a gene: 7. The CDR3 region is CAARDRGGNTEAFF. For the CDR3, the DNA is TGTGCCGCACGGGACAGGGGCGGGAACACTGAAGCTTTCTTT.

Concerning this clone: This same CDR3 is encoded by further DNA sequences in the sample. The rearrangement uses TRBV6-5 and TRBJ2-6; D is perhaps TRBD1 (6 bases). V shed 6 bases and J shed 0 bases, with 9 bases lying between them. The CDR3 length is 15 residues. The germline CDR1 and CDR2 sequences are MNHEY and SVGAGI. This CDR3 reads CASSRQVSGANVLTF. The CDR3 DNA reads TGTGCCAGCAGCCGACAGGTCTCTGGGGCCAACGTCCTGACTTTC.

The V call is TRBV20-1, the J call TRBJ2-5, with D possibly matching TRBD1 (6 bases). Per germline, CDR1 DFQATT and CDR2 SNEGSKA (reference sequence). The CDR3 consists of 11 residues. Trimming took 6 bases from V and 5 from J, leaving 10 bases between them. For the CDR3, the DNA is TGCAGTGCCGGGACATTTGAGACCCAGTACTTC. Translated, it gives CSAGTFETQYF.

This clone was recorded only once. The J gene is TRBJ2-7, the V gene TRBV4-2; the D call may be TRBD1 or TRBD2 (5 bases each). The CDR3 has 15 amino acids. The V and J ends lost 3 bases and 3 bases respectively, with 15 bases between them. CDR1 is LGHNA, CDR2 YNFKEQ, per germline. CDR3 sequence: CASSQGVQDGYEQYF. The CDR3 nucleotides are TGTGCCAGCAGCCAGGGGGTTCAAGATGGCTACGAGCAGTACTTC.

This clone was found a few times. The chain recombines TRBV28 with TRBJ2-7; D unclear. The germline V and J ends were trimmed by 3 bases and 2 bases, with 14 bases remaining between them. The CDR3 extends over 15 amino acids. Germline V gene lookup returns CDR1 MDHEN and CDR2 SYDVKM. CDR3: CASSFWQQKTYEQYF. CDR3 sequence (DNA): TGTGCCAGCAGTTTTTGGCAGCAAAAGACCTACGAGCAGTACTTC.

This rearrangement joins TRBV20-1 to TRBJ1-1; weak D call: TRBD1 (5 bases). This CDR3 is 11 amino acids long. The germline V gene encodes CDR1 DFQATT and CDR2 SNEGSKA (reference sequence). The ends were cut back, 3 bases at V and 9 bases at J, with 11 bases in the middle. CDR3 loop: CSASRALQAFF. The DNA of the CDR3 is TGCAGTGCTAGCAGGGCCCTTCAAGCTTTCTTT.

The chain recombines TRBV9 with TRBJ2-1, with D hard to call. From germline, CDR1 is SGDLS and CDR2 YYNGEE. V lost 1 base and J 0 bases, leaving 11 bases between the germline ends. The CDR3 loop spans 16 amino acids. This CDR3 reads CASSVKISSSYNEQFF. The CDR3 DNA is TGTGCCAGCAGCGTAAAAATCTCATCCTCCTACAATGAGCAGTTCTTC.

This clone was counted only a few times. The same CDR3 is also encoded by other DNA sequences in this sample. V gene TRBV30 combines with J gene TRBJ2-3, with a weak D call TRBD2 (5 bases). CDR1 is GTSNPN, CDR2 SVGIG, per germline (reference sequence). The V end lost 0 bases, the J end lost 3 bases, and 10 bases lay between the germline ends. The length of the CDR3 is 14 residues. The CDR3 sequence: CAWSVRRATDTQYF. CDR3 coding DNA: TGTGCCTGGAGTGTACGGCGGGCGACAGATACGCAGTATTTT.

V usage is TRBV6-1 and J usage is TRBJ2-3, with D maybe TRBD2 (5 bases). CDR3 length equals 12 residues. Trimming stripped 8 bases from V and 6 bases from J, with 12 bases between. Germline CDR1 and CDR2: MNHNS and SASEGT. CDR3 bases: TGTGCCAGCGGGAGTGGGTTGGATACGCAGTATTTT. Its protein is CASGSGLDTQYF.

The chain employs TRBV29-1 and TRBJ1-1; 7 positions agree with TRBD1. The germline V gene encodes CDR1 SQVTM and CDR2 ANQGSEA. CDR3 length equals 13 residues. Unmatched junction bases numbered 8, after V lost 7 bases and J lost 3 bases. The CDR3, as DNA: TGCAGCGCTTCGACAGGGCGCGACACTGAAGCTTTCTTT. Its translation is CSASTGRDTEAFF.

This clone was seen only once. V is TRBV19 and J is TRBJ2-1, with D tentatively TRBD2 (6 bases). The germline V gene has CDR1 LNHDA and CDR2 SQIVND (reference sequence). The CDR3 extends over 16 amino acids. V lost 4 bases to trimming and J lost 0 bases, with 13 bases between them. The CDR3 reads CASSKRAETSYNEQFF. CDR3 sequence (DNA): TGTGCCAGTAGTAAGCGGGCGGAGACCTCCTACAATGAGCAGTTCTTC.

This sequence joins TRBV20-1 and TRBJ1-1; possible D gene TRBD1, 5 bases. This CDR3 is built from 11 residues. The V end was cut by 7 bases, the J end by 1 base, with 7 bases between. Germline-derived CDR1 and CDR2 are DFQATT and SNEGSKA (reference sequence). The CDR3 protein is CSGTQNTEAFF. Here the CDR3 DNA reads TGCAGTGGGACACAGAACACTGAAGCTTTCTTT.

This clone was detected only a few times. The CDR3 protein is CASSSAYRVVYEQYF. Written as DNA, the CDR3 is TGTGCCAGCAGTTCCGCCTACAGGGTGGTCTACGAGCAGTACTTC. V and J are TRBV28 and TRBJ2-7, with D perhaps matching TRBD1 (6 bases). This CDR3 contains 15 residues. Trimming pared 4 bases from V and 3 bases from J, leaving 16 bases between. Germline V gene sequence: CDR1 MDHEN, CDR2 SYDVKM.

This clone was seen once. CDR3 residues: CASRSDYNEQFF. The CDR3 nucleotides read TGTGCCAGCAGGAGTGATTACAATGAGCAGTTCTTC. The chain carries TRBV2 and TRBJ2-1; D remains ambiguous. Trimming left V 6 bases short and J 4 bases short, with 7 bases between. Germline-derived CDR1 and CDR2 are SNHLY and FYNNEI. This CDR3 has 12 amino acids.